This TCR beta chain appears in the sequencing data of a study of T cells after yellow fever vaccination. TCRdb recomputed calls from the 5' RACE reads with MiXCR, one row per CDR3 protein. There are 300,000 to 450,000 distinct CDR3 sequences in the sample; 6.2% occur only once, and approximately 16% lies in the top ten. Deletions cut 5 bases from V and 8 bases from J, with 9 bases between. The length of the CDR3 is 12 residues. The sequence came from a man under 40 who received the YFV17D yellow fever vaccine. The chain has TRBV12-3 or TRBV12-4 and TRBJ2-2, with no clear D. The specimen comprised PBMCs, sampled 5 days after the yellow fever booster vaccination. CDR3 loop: CASSPRSGELFF. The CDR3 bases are TGTGCCAGCAGTCCTCGATCTGGGGAGCTGTTTTTT.